This T cell receptor beta chain stems from a study of T cell repertoires in ileal Crohn's disease. Background on the study: Surgery for a complication: stricturing in approximately 60%, penetrating in 39%.

CDR1 and CDR2 from the germline V gene are GTSNPN and SVGIG (reference sequence). V was shortened by 3 bases and J by 3 bases, with 15 bases between the two germline ends. The CDR3 has 14 residues. TCRdb's table, derived via immunoSEQ multiplex PCR, lists solely in-frame clones and lacks some. The sample lists around 5,800 clones; more than 65% were seen once. Sequencing used ileal tissue. The V call is TRBV30, the J call TRBJ2-7, with a possible D match to TRBD2 (5 bases). The sequence derives from an adult with Crohn's disease. The CDR3 loop reads CAWSSEDWIYEQYF. The CDR3 nucleotides read TGTGCCTGGAGCTCTGAGGACTGGATCTACGAGCAGTACTTC.